The clone carrying this T cell receptor (beta chain) has more than one count but fewer than ten. What it recognizes is unknown. The data derive from a study of T-cell memory formation after mild COVID-19. Study-wide context: Largely donor-specific TCR clusters were found.

The germline CDR1 and CDR2 sequences are SNHLY and FYNNEI. This CDR3 spans 17 amino acids. V lost 4 bases to trimming and J lost 0 bases; unmatched junction nucleotides: 3. Study observations and caveats: Some responding clones appeared in pre-infection memory, suggesting cross-reactive memory joined. CM and EM subsets held most contracting CD4+ clones; EMRA held CD8+ ones.

MiXCR was run by TCRdb on the 5' RACE reads, yielding one entry per CDR3 protein. The sample contains about 340,000 distinct CDR3 sequences, 10% to 15% of which appear only once. The chain couples TRBV2 to TRBJ2-1; 13 nucleotides line up with TRBD2. Input material: PBMCs or a T cell subset sorted from them (not recorded which). This TCR was sampled from a man between 18 and 35 years old who had mild COVID-19 (a few samples of this study predate the infection). Cell type and time point are not known. CDR3 protein: CASSARLAGGSYNEQFF. CDR3 in DNA: TGTGCCAGCAGTGCCCGACTAGCGGGGGGCTCCTACAATGAGCAGTTCTTC.